This T cell receptor beta chain was captured in a study of T cell repertoires in cytomegalovirus infection. Study information: Public TCR beta signature analysis indicated the presence of both CMV infection and matching HLA type. Findings and limits, study-wide: There were carriers of CMV plus the relevant HLA, and cumulative public TCR beta family frequency identified them. Dominating the ex vivo response were TCR beta clonotypes that were CMV-specific and HLA-C-restricted.

V dropped 5 bases and J dropped 7; count of bases not matched to a gene: 6. Germline V gene lookup returns CDR1 MNHEY and CDR2 SVGEGT. The CDR3 contains 13 residues. This clonotype was observed many times. Its target is not known. In TCRdb, the reads were re-called with MiXCR into one record per CDR3 protein. The sample lists just under 550,000 distinct CDR3 sequences, 26% seen once, with under 15% in the top ten. The chain links TRBV6-2 or TRBV6-3 to TRBJ1-2; TRBD1 agrees at 8 bases. What was sequenced was PBMCs. This clonotype originated in a human donor in good health (CMV status not recorded). Some clones in this sample may be carry-over from other donors' samples. CDR3 loop: CASSTRQGTGYTF. As DNA, the CDR3 is TGTGCCAGCAGTACCCGACAGGGGACTGGCTACACCTTC.